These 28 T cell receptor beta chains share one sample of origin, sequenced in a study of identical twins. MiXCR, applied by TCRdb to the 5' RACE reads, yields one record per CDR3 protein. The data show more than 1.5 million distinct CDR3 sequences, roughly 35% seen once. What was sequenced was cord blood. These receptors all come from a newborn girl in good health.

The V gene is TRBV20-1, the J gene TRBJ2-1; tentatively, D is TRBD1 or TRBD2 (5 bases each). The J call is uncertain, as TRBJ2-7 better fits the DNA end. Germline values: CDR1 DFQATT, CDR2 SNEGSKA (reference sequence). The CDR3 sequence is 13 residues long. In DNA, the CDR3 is TGCAGTGCTACAAGAGGGGAAAACAATGAGCAGTACTTC. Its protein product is CSATRGENNEQYF.

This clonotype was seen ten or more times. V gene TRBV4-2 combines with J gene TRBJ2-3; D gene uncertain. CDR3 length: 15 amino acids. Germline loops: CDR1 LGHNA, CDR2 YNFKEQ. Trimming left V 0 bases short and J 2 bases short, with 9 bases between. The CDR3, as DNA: TGTGCCAGCAGCCAAGAGGTAGCTACCACAGATACGCAGTATTTT. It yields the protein CASSQEVATTDTQYF.

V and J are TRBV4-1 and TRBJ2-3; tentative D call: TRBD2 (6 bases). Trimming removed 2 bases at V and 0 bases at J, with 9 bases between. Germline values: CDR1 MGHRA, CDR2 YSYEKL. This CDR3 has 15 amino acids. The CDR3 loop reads CASSQTSLSTDTQYF. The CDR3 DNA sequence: TGCGCCAGCAGCCAAACTAGCCTTAGCACAGATACGCAGTATTTT.

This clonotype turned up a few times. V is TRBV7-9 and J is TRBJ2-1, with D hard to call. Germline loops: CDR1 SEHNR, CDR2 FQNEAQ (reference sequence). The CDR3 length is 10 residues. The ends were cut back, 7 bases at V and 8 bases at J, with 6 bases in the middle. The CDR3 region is CASTQDEQFF. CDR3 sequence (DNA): TGTGCCAGCACCCAAGATGAGCAGTTCTTC.

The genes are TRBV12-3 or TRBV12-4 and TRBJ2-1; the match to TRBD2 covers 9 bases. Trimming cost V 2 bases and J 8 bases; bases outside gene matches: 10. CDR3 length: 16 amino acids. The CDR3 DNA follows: TGTGCCAGCAGTTTACGTTCGGCGGGGGGGCACTATGAGCAGTTCTTC. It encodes CASSLRSAGGHYEQFF.

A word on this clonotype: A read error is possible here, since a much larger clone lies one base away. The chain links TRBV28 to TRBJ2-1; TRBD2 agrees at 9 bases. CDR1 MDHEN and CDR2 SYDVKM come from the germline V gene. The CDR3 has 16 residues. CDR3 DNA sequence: TGTGACAGCAGTTTATATAGCGGGAGCTCCTACAATGAGCAGTTCTTC. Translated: CDSSLYSGSSYNEQFF. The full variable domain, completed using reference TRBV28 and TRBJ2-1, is DVKVTQSSRYLVKRTGEKVFLECVQDMDHENMFWYRQDPGLGLRLIYFSYDVKMKEKGDIPEGYSVSREKKERFSLILESASTNQTSMYLCDSSLYSGSSYNEQFFGPGTRLTVL.

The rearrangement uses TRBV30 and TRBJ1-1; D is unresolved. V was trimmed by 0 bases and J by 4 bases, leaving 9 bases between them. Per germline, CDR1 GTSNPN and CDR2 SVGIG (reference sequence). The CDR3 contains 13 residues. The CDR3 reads CAWSVRQTTEAFF. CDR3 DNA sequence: TGTGCCTGGAGTGTACGCCAGACCACTGAAGCTTTCTTT. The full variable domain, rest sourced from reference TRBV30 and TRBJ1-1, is SQTIHQWPATLVQPVGSPLSLECTVEGTSNPNLYWYRQAAGRGLQLLFYSVGIGQISSEVPQNLSASRPQDRQFILSSKKLLLSDSGFYLCAWSVRQTTEAFFGQGTRLTVV.

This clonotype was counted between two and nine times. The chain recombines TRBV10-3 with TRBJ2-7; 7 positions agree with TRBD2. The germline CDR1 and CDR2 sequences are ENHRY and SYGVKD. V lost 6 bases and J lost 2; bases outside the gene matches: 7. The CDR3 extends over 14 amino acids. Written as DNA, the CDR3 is TGTGCCATCAGGGACTTCAGCGGGGCCTACGAGCAGTACTTC. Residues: CAIRDFSGAYEQYF.

CDR3 sequence: CASSHYRTGGDTEAFF. As DNA, the CDR3 is TGCGCCAGCAGCCATTACCGGACAGGGGGGGACACTGAAGCTTTCTTT. J is TRBJ1-1 and V is TRBV4-1; 10 bases are shared with TRBD1. After removal of 3 bases from V and 3 bases from J, the junction contained 7 bases not matched to a gene. The CDR3 length is 16 residues. CDR1 MGHRA and CDR2 YSYEKL come from the germline V gene.

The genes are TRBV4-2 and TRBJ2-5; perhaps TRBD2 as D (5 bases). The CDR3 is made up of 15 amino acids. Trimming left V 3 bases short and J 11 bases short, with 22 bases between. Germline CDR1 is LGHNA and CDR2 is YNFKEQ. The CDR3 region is CASSQEWTAYNEQYF. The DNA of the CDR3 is TGTGCCAGCAGCCAGGAATGGACTGCTTACAATGAGCAGTACTTC.

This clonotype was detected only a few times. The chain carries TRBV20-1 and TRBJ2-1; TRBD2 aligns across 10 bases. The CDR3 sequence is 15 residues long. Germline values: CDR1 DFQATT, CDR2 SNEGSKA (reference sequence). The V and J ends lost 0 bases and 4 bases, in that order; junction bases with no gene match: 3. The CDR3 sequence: CSAREAGGLYNEQFF. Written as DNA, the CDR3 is TGCAGTGCTAGAGAAGCGGGGGGGCTTTACAATGAGCAGTTCTTC.

Here the CDR3 DNA reads TGTGCCAGCAGTGAAGCGGCTATGAGGGGAGAGCAGTACTTC. This encodes CASSEAAMRGEQYF. The chain combines TRBV6-1 with TRBJ2-7; D tentatively fits TRBD1 or TRBD2 (5 bases each). Germline CDR1 MNHNS, CDR2 SASEGT. The CDR3 consists of 14 residues. V was clipped by 0 bases and J by 7 bases, with 13 bases between them.

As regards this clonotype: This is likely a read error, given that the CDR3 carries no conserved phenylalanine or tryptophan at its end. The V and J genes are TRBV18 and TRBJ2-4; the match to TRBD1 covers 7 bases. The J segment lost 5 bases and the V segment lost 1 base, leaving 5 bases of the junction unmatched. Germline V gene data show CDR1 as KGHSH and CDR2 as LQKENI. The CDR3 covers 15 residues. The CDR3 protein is CASSPRVQGENIQYV. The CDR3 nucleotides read TGTGCCAGCTCACCACGAGTCCAGGGGGAAAACATTCAGTACGTC.

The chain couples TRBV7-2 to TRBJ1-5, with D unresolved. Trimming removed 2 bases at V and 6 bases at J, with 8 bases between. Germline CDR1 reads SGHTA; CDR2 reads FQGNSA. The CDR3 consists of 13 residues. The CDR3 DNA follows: TGTGCCAGCAGCTTAACAGTTTTTCAGCCCCAGCATTTT. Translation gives CASSLTVFQPQHF.

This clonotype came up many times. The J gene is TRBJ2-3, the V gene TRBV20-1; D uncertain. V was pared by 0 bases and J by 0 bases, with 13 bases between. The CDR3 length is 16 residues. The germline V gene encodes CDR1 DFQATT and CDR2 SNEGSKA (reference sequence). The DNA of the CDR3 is TGCAGTGCTAGAGATGGCCGTACAGTAAGCACAGATACGCAGTATTTT. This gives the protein CSARDGRTVSTDTQYF.

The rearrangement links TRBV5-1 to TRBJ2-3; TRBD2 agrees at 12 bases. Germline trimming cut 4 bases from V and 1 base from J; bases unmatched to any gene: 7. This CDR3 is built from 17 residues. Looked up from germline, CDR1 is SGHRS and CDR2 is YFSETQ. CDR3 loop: CASSLPSGRARTDTQYF. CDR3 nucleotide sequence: TGCGCCAGCAGCCTCCCTAGCGGGAGGGCCCGCACAGATACGCAGTATTTT. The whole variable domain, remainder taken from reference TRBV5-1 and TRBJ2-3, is KAGVTQTPRYLIKTRGQQVTLSCSPISGHRSVSWYQQTPGQGLQFLFEYFSETQRNKGNFPGRFSGRQFSNSRSEMNVSTLELGDSALYLCASSLPSGRARTDTQYFGPGTRLTVL.

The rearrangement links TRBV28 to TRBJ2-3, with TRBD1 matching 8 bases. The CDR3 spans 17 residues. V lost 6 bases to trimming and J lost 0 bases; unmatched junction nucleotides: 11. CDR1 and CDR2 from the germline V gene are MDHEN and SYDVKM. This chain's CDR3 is CASSFGGQASSTDTQYF. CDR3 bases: TGTGCCAGCAGCTTTGGGGGACAGGCTTCTAGCACAGATACGCAGTATTTT.

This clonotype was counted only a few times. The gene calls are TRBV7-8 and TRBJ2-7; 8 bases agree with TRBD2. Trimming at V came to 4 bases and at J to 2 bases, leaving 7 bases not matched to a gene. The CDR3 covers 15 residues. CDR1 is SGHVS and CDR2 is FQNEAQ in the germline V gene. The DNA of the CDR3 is TGTGCCAGCAGCTCCGGACTAGCCTTCGCCTACGAGCAGTACTTC. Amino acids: CASSSGLAFAYEQYF.

The CDR3 loop is CASSLWSGTGTEAFF. The CDR3, as DNA: TGCGCCAGCAGCTTGTGGTCCGGTACGGGCACTGAAGCTTTCTTT. The chain employs TRBV5-1 and TRBJ1-1; D is unresolved. Germline CDR1 SGHRS, CDR2 YFSETQ. The V end was cut by 1 base, the J end by 4 bases, with 14 bases between. The length of the CDR3 is 15 residues. The full variable domain, its missing parts supplied by reference TRBV5-1 and TRBJ1-1, is KAGVTQTPRYLIKTRGQQVTLSCSPISGHRSVSWYQQTPGQGLQFLFEYFSETQRNKGNFPGRFSGRQFSNSRSEMNVSTLELGDSALYLCASSLWSGTGTEAFFGQGTRLTVV.

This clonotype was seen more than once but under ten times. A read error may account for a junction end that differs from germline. The CDR3 nucleotides read TGTGCCAGCAGCTTAGGAGCGCGAACCACAGGTACGCAGTATTTT. Its translation is CASSLGARTTGTQYF. The chain uses TRBV7-2 and TRBJ2-3, with a tentative D call TRBD1 (5 bases). Germline V gene data show CDR1 as SGHTA and CDR2 as FQGNSA. The CDR3 has 15 amino acids.

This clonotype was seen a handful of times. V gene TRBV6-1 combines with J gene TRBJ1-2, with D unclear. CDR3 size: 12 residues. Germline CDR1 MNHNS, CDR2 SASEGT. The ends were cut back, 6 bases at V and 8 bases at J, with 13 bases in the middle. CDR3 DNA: TGTGCCAGCAGGACTCCACCAGGCGGCTACACCTTC. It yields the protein CASRTPPGGYTF.

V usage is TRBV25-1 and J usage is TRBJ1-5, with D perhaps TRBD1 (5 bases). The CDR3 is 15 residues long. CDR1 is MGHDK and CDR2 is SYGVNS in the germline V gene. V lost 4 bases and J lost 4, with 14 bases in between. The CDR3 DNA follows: TGTGCCAGCAGTGGGGGGAGGGATCTTAATCAGCCCCAGCATTTT. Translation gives CASSGGRDLNQPQHF. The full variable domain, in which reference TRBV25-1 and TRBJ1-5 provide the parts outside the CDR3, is EADIYQTPRYLVIGTGKKITLECSQTMGHDKMYWYQQDPGMELHLIHYSYGVNSTEKGDLSSESTVSRIRTEHFPLTLESARPSHTSQYLCASSGGRDLNQPQHFGDGTRLSIL.

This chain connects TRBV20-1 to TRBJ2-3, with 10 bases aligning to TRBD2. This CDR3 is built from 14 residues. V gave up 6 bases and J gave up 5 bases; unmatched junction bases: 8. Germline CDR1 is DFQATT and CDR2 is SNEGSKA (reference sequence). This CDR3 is CSAEASGREDTQYF. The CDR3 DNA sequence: TGCAGTGCCGAGGCTAGCGGGAGAGAAGATACGCAGTATTTT.

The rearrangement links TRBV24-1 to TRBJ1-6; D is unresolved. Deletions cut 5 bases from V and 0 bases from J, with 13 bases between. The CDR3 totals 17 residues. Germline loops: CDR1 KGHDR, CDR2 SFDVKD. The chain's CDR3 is CATSGPDGLSYNSPLHF. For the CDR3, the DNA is TGTGCCACCAGTGGCCCGGACGGCCTCTCCTATAATTCACCCCTCCACTTT.

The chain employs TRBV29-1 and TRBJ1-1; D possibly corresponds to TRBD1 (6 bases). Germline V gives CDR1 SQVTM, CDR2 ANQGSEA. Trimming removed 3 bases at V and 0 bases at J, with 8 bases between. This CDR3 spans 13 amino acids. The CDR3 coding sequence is TGCAGCGTTGAGGACAGCTTGAACACTGAAGCTTTCTTT. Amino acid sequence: CSVEDSLNTEAFF. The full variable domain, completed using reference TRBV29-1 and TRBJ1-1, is SAVISQKPSRDICQRGTSLTIQCQVDSQVTMMFWYRQQPGQSLTLIATANQGSEATYESGFVIDKFPISRPNLTFSTLTVSNMSPEDSSIYLCSVEDSLNTEAFFGQGTRLTVV.

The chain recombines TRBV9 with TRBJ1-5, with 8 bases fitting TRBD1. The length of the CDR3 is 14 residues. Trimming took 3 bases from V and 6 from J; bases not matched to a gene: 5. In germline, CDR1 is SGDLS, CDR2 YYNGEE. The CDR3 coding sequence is TGTGCCAGCAGCGCAGGGGGCCGCAGTCAGCCCCAGCATTTT. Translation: CASSAGGRSQPQHF.

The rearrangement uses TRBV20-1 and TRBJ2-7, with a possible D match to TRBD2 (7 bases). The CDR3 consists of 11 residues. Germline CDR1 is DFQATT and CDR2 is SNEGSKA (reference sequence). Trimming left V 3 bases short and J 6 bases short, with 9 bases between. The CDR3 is CSASRGGEQYF. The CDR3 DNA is TGCAGTGCTAGTAGGGGGGGCGAGCAGTACTTC.

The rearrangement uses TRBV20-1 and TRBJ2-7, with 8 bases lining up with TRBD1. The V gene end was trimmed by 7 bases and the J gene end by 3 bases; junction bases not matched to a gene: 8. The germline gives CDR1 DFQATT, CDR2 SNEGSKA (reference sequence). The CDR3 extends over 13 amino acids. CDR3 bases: TGCAGTGGGACTCCGGGACAGGACTACGAGCAGTACTTC. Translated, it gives CSGTPGQDYEQYF.